This TCR beta chain originates from a study of shared clonotypes between healthy human individuals. About the study: Each donor's CD4 naive and CD4 memory cells filled three plates apiece, CD8 naive two, and CD8 memory one.

General study results and limits: Despite large depth, sorted-subset datasets appeared incompletely sequenced.

In the naive CD8 group, cells lacked CD45RO and were positively selected for CCR7, so terminally differentiated effector memory CD45RA+ cells were left out. None of the donors, who were healthy HIV-negative adults, had recently had acute infections or vaccinations. It was at deep level that the assay was run. Profiling relied on immunoSEQ multiplex PCR, and the TCRdb table lists in-frame clones only, not all of them. The sample consists of approximately 2,200,000 clones, 90% to 95% of them appearing once. Germline CDR1 is LNHNV and CDR2 is YYDKDF (reference sequence). Trimming cost V 3 bases and J 3 bases, with 14 bases left between them. The CDR3 covers 16 residues. This clone appeared once. The antigen is unknown.

This chain links TRBV15 with TRBJ1-4; D gene uncertain. Input material: naive CD8+ T cells from PBMCs. The TCR comes from a man aged 18 to 30 in good health. Some clones in this sample may be carry-over from other donors' samples. The CDR3 protein is CATSRVPTWANEKLFF. DNA for the CDR3: TGTGCCACCAGCAGGGTACCTACTTGGGCTAATGAAAAACTGTTTTTT.